The 2 T cell receptor beta chains presented below share a single source sample, sequenced in a study of metastatic and nonmetastatic thyroid tumors. Ahead of thyroid surgery, no patient had received treatment of any kind. TCRdb reprocessed the PCR reads using MiXCR. The top ten clones hold under 11% of a sample with approximately 17,000 clones, about 25% of them seen once. Sequenced input: adjacent normal tissue. The receptors originated from a female donor with papillary thyroid cancer or a benign thyroid nodule (not recorded which). Some clones in this sample may be carry-over from other donors' samples.

CDR3 protein: CASSLLDRVHEQYF. For the CDR3, the DNA is TGTGCCAGCAGTTTATTGGACAGGGTCCACGAGCAGTACTTC. V is TRBV27 and J is TRBJ2-7; 8 positions match TRBD1. The CDR3 length is 14 residues. Germline-derived CDR1 and CDR2 are MNHEY and SMNVEV (reference sequence). Germline trimming cut 1 base from V and 5 bases from J; bases unmatched to any gene: 4.

V and J are TRBV2 and TRBJ1-6; 9 positions match TRBD1. The length of the CDR3 is 15 residues. Trimming at V came to 6 bases and at J to 2 bases, leaving 2 bases not matched to a gene. In germline, CDR1 is SNHLY, CDR2 FYNNEI. The CDR3 region has the DNA TGTGCCAGCAGCACAGGGGGCGCCTATAATTCACCCCTCCACTTT. Amino acid sequence: CASSTGGAYNSPLHF.